This TCR beta chain is drawn from a study of memory CD4+ T cells and cytomegalovirus serostatus. Looking at the study overall: Donors were healthy Belgian adults, under 10 CMV seropositive and around 23 seronegative. Points from the study as a whole: Each of approximately 70 CMV-associated TCRbeta sequences occurred in one to five individuals.

Looked up from germline, CDR1 is GTSNPN and CDR2 is SVGIG (reference sequence). J was trimmed by 5 bases and V by 1 base; bases with no gene match: 2. The CDR3 sequence is 13 residues long. Original processing methods: Out-of-frame sequences were removed, leaving about 2,300,000 distinct TCRbeta sequences. Clones were sequenced by immunoSEQ multiplex PCR, and TCRdb holds only the in-frame ones, with some missing. Clone size and the V and J calls come from that table; the DNA yielded D and trimming. The repertoire holds about 61,000 clones, roughly 80% seen once, with roughly 0.88% in the top ten. The sample holds one count of this clone. What it binds is not known. The sort gate was single viable CD3+CD4+CD8-CD45RO+ cells for memory CD4+ T cells.

The chain employs TRBV30 and TRBJ1-5, with 7 bases lining up with TRBD1. The clonotype comes from an adult in good health and CMV-seronegative. Sequenced input: memory CD4+ T cells from blood. The CDR3 region has the DNA TGTGCCTGGAGTGGGCAGGGGGATCAGCCCCAGCATTTT. Protein: CAWSGQGDQPQHF.